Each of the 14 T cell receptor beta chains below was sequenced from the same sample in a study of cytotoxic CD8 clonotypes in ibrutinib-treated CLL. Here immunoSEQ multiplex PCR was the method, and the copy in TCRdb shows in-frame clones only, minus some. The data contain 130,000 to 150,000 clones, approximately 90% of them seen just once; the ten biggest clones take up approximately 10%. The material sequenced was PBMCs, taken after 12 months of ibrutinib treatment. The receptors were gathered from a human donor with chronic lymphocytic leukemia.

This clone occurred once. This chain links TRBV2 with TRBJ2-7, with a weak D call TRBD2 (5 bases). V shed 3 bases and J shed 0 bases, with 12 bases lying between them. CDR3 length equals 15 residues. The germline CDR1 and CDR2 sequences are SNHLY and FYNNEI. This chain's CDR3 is CASSDRDLDSYEQYF. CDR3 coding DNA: TGTGCCAGCAGTGACCGGGATCTAGACTCCTACGAGCAGTACTTC.

The CDR3 coding sequence is TGTGCCAGTTCCGGGACAGGAGTAGGATGGGGCCTGTACAATGAGCAGTTCTTC. Residues: CASSGTGVGWGLYNEQFF. J is TRBJ2-1 and V is TRBV19; TRBD1 matches 8 bases. The CDR3 contains 18 residues. Germline V gene lookup returns CDR1 LNHDA and CDR2 SQIVND (reference sequence). With V trimmed by 8 bases and J by 4 bases, 19 bases remained unmatched. The variable domain in full, with the rest retrieved from reference TRBV19 and TRBJ2-1, is DGGITQSPKYLFRKEGQNVTLSCEQNLNHDAMYWYRQDPGQGLRLIYYSQIVNDFQKGDIAEGYSVSREKKESFPLTVTSAQKNPTAFYLCASSGTGVGWGLYNEQFFGPGTRLTVL.

This CDR3 reads CASSLSDNSYEQYF. In DNA, the CDR3 is TGTGCCAGCAGCTTAAGTGATAACTCCTACGAGCAGTACTTC. This chain connects TRBV7-8 to TRBJ2-7; D is undetermined. V dropped 2 bases and J dropped 0 bases, with 8 bases sitting between them. The CDR3 loop spans 14 amino acids. Germline V gene sequence: CDR1 SGHVS, CDR2 FQNEAQ.

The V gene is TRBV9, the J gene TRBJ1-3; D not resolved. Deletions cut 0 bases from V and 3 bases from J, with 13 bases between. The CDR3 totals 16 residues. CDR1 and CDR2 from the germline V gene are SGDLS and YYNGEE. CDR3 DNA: TGTGCCAGCAGCGTAGGGGCAGACCAAGATGGAAACACCATATATTTT. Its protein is CASSVGADQDGNTIYF.

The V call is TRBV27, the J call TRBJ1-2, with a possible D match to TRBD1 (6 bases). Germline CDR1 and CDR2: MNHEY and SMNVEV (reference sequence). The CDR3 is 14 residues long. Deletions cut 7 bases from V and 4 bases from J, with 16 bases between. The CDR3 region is CASKGGGSFYGYTF. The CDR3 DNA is TGTGCCAGCAAGGGAGGGGGAAGTTTCTATGGCTACACCTTC.

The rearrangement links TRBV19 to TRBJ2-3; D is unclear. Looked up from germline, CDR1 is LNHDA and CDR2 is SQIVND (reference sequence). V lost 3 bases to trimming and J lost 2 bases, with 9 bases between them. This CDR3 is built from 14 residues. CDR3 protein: CASSIPPATDTQYF. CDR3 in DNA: TGTGCCAGTAGTATCCCCCCTGCCACAGATACGCAGTATTTT.

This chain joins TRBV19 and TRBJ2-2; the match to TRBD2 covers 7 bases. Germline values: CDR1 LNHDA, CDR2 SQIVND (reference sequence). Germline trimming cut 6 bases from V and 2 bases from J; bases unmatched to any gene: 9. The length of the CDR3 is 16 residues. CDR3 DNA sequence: TGTGCCAGTAGCTTTAGCGGGCGAGGCAACACCGGGGAGCTGTTTTTT. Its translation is CASSFSGRGNTGELFF.

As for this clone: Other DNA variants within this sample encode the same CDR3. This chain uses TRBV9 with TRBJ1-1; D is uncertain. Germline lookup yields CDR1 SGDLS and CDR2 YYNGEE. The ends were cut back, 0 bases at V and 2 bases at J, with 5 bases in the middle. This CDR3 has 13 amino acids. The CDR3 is CASSVAVNTEAFF. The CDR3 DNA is TGTGCCAGCAGCGTAGCAGTTAACACTGAAGCTTTCTTT.

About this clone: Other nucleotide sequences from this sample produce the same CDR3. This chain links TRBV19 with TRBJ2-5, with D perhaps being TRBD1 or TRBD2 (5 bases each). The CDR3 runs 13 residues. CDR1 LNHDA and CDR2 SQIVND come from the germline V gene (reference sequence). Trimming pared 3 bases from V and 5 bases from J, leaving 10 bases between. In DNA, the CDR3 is TGTGCCAGTAGTATTGGCAGGGAGGAGACCCAGTACTTC. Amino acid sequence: CASSIGREETQYF.

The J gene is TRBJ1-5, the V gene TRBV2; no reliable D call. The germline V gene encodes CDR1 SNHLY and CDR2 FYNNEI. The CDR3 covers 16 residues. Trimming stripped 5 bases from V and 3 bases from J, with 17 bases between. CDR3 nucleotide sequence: TGTGCCAGCAGTCTATCTACTCTCGGGTTCAATCAGCCCCAGCATTTT. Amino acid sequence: CASSLSTLGFNQPQHF.

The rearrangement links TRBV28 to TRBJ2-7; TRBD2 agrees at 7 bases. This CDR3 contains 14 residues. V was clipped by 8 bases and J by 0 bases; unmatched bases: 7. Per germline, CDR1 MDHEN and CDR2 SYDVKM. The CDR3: CASVPGGGSYEQYF. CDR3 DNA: TGTGCCAGCGTTCCCGGCGGGGGCTCCTACGAGCAGTACTTC.

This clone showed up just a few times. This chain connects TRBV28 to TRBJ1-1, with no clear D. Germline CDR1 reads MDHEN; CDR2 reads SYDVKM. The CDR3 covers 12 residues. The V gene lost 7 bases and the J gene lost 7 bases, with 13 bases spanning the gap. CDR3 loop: CASTSTRNEAFF. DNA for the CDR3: TGTGCCAGCACCTCAACCCGCAATGAAGCTTTCTTT.

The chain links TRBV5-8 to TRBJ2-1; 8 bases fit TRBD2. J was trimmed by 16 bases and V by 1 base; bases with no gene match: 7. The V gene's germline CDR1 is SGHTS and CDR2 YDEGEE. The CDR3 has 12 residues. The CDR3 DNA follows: TGTGCCAGCAGCTTGTTTGCCGGGAGGGAATTCTTC. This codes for CASSLFAGREFF.

CDR3 in amino acids: CASSQHMVAEQFF. For the CDR3, the DNA is TGTGCCAGCAGCCAGCACATGGTTGCTGAGCAGTTCTTC. J is TRBJ2-1 and V is TRBV11-3; no reliable D call. The CDR3 is 13 amino acids. The V and J ends lost 5 bases and 9 bases respectively, with 14 bases between them. Germline V gives CDR1 SGHNT, CDR2 YENEEA.